This T cell receptor (beta chain) stems from a study of cytomegalovirus exposure and HLA in healthy donors (TCRdb year 2017). Context from the whole study: According to a later analysis, one platform produced both the roughly 120 validation repertoires and the roughly 660 repertoires of the first cohort. The study combined high-throughput TCR immunosequencing, statistical association of individual TCRs with disease status, and machine learning to predict cytomegalovirus infection status. In addition to the first cohort of hundreds of subjects, a separate validation cohort of over 90 different subjects was used. The study was designed to test whether signatures of past pathogen exposure could be identified by cataloging public T cell receptors.

On the study overall, not on this receptor specifically: The validation cohort had no HLA typing available for a later analysis, so co-occurrence within that cohort was assessed over all 130 or so repertoires. In a later analysis, TCRs clustered in the first cohort were found to also tend to co-occur in the roughly 120 validation repertoires, with approximately 93% of cluster scores above 0. In vitro tests confirmed that a few of the cytomegalovirus-associated TCR beta chains recognize cytomegalovirus antigens. It was suggested by the authors that the approach could potentially be generalized to other disease states and immunological phenotypes. The study gave a list of over 150 TCR beta chains associated with cytomegalovirus. Most TCR sequences were observed very rarely across donors, whereas some public TCRs were present in many individuals. The classifier was reported to diagnose cytomegalovirus status with high specificity and sensitivity in both the original and validation cohorts.

The method behind the library was the immunoSEQ multiplex PCR assay. The authors' pipeline ran thus. A statistical classification framework was built to diagnose cytomegalovirus status from the catalog of TCR beta chain sequences. TCRdb limited this immuneACCESS table to in-frame rearrangements with V and J called. A share of clones is missing; checked studies link under half to unresolved V genes, and the rest is unexplained. For V, J and clone size, that table is used; D and trimming come from the DNA. The sample data list some 77,000 clones, and around 96% of these were observed just once. The top ten clonotypes cover over 1.2% of the sample. Donors formed part of the validation cohort, which comprised 120 subjects and was distinct from the first cohort of under 850 subjects. Cut back by 3 bases and 4 bases, the V and J ends lie 7 bases apart. The germline V gene (reference sequence) sets CDR1 to GTSNPN and CDR2 to SVGIG. The CDR3 holds 13 amino acids from the cysteine to the phenylalanine. Just CDR3 DNA is preserved here, 39 bases in frame from base 1.

As regards this clone: Its antigen remains undetermined. Base-call qualities are not available, and no considerably larger clone is one nucleotide away.

The sample comprised PBMCs. The sequence is built from TRBV30 and TRBJ2-6; the D gene cannot be resolved reliably. This sequence was found in a man between 18 and 29 years old in good health and CMV-seropositive. The CDR3: CAWRLAGANVLTF. The nucleotide sequence is given as TGTGCCTGGAGGCTGGCCGGGGCCAACGTCCTGACTTTC.